The rows below give T cell receptor beta chains drawn from one sample of a study of T cell repertoires in aging, cancer and after chemotherapy. Using its own MiXCR run on the multiplex PCR reads, TCRdb lists one record per CDR3 protein. The table records 3,700 or so distinct CDR3 sequences, around 30% of them present only once. The sequencing input was blood. The origin of the receptors is a human donor with a solid tumor. Each CDR3 is given with its conserved first and last residue. D genes are given only for firm matches. A row's size may be missing; if present it is once, few, many or a size class.

once	NA	TRBV5-1	TRBJ2-3	CASSLEVPSTDTQYF	TGCGCCAGCAGCTTGGAAGTTCCTAGCACAGATACGCAGTATTTT
NA	NA	TRBV7-2	TRBJ2-7	CASTYVGAGGIQYF	TGTGCCAGCACCTACGTGGGGGCCGGCGGAATTCAGTACTTC
NA	NA	TRBV7-2	TRBJ2-5	CASSLGTYQETQYF	TGTGCCAGCAGCTTAGGGACTTACCAAGAGACCCAGTACTTC
NA	TRBD1	TRBV20-1	TRBJ1-6	CSATWTGARNSPLHF	TGCAGTGCTACTTGGACAGGAGCTCGGAATTCACCCCTCCACTTT
large	NA	TRBV6-5	TRBJ1-1	CASSYLGTEAFF	TGTGCCAGCAGTTACCTTGGGACTGAAGCTTTCTTT
NA	NA	TRBV7-4	TRBJ1-5	CASSFGGNNQPQHF	TGTGCCAGCAGCTTCGGCGGTAACAATCAGCCCCAGCATTTT
NA	TRBD2	TRBV7-6	TRBJ2-3	CASSLSSGGTDTQYF	TGTGCCAGCAGCTTAAGTAGCGGGGGCACAGATACGCAGTATTTT
medium-sized	TRBD2	TRBV5-6	TRBJ2-1	CASSHARASGVQNEQFF	TGTGCCAGCAGCCATGCTAGGGCTAGCGGGGTCCAAAATGAGCAGTTCTTC
NA	NA	TRBV18	TRBJ1-6	CASSPIQVRRASPLHF	TGTGCCAGCTCACCAATACAGGTTCGCCGGGCTTCACCCCTCCACTTT
few	TRBD1	TRBV5-8	TRBJ2-1	CASSSPPGQRQFF	TGTGCCAGCAGCTCGCCTCCGGGACAGCGACAGTTCTTC